Presented here are 18 T cell receptor beta chains from one specimen sequenced in a study of a mutant IDH1 vaccine in newly diagnosed glioma. Documented time point: week 35, safety follow-up. It was 300 ug of mutant IDH1 20-mer peptide that made up each vaccine dose, given with topical imiquimod. Repertoires were generated with immunoSEQ multiplex PCR, while TCRdb's copy carries only in-frame clones and drops some. The table records about 27,000 clones, about four fifths of them present only once. These receptors have no known antigen. Sequenced material: PBMCs, taken from a glioma patient whose treatment included an IDH1 peptide vaccine. The receptor set was obtained from a man aged 50 to 60 with glioma.

V is TRBV7-2 and J is TRBJ2-1; 10 positions agree with TRBD2. The CDR3 runs to 14 residues. Germline-derived CDR1 and CDR2 are SGHTA and FQGNSA. With 5 bases clipped from V and 8 bases from J, the junction kept 6 bases outside the gene matches. CDR3 sequence reads: CASSASSGSYEQFF. CDR3 bases: TGTGCCAGCAGCGCCTCTAGCGGGAGTTATGAGCAGTTCTTC.

The V and J genes are TRBV5-1 and TRBJ2-5, with a weak D call TRBD2 (6 bases). CDR3 length: 13 residues. The germline V gene has CDR1 SGHRS and CDR2 YFSETQ. Trimming shortened V by 3 bases and J by 2 bases, and 8 bases separated the two germline ends. CDR3 in amino acids: CASSSRGQETQYF. Written as DNA, the CDR3 is TGCGCCAGCAGCTCACGGGGGCAAGAGACCCAGTACTTC.

The J gene is TRBJ1-5, the V gene TRBV5-6; D not resolved. From germline, CDR1 is SGHDT and CDR2 YYEEEE. The length of the CDR3 is 12 residues. Trimming took 1 base from V and 6 from J, leaving 5 bases between them. CDR3 nucleotides: TGTGCCAGCAGCTTGTTAGGTCAGCCCCAGCATTTT. Its protein is CASSLLGQPQHF.

The chain is built from TRBV7-9 and TRBJ1-5; D remains unclear. This CDR3 spans 12 amino acids. The germline V and J ends were trimmed by 5 bases and 8 bases, with 10 bases remaining between them. Germline V gene lookup returns CDR1 SEHNR and CDR2 FQNEAQ (reference sequence). The CDR3 protein is CASSLEAEPQHF. The CDR3 nucleotides read TGTGCCAGCAGCCTAGAGGCGGAGCCCCAGCATTTT. Full variable domain (missing parts from reference TRBV7-9 and TRBJ1-5): DTGVSQNPRHKITKRGQNVTFRCDPISEHNRLYWYRQTLGQGPEFLTYFQNEAQLEKSRLLSDRFSAERPKGSFSTLEIQRTEQGDSAMYLCASSLEAEPQHFGDGTRLSIL.

V gene TRBV14 combines with J gene TRBJ2-5, with D maybe TRBD2 (6 bases). V lost 7 bases and J lost 5, with 14 bases in between. In germline, CDR1 is SGHDN, CDR2 FVKESK. The CDR3 spans 13 residues. The CDR3 reads CASTRDLGETQYF. CDR3 DNA sequence: TGTGCCAGCACCAGGGACTTAGGGGAGACCCAGTACTTC. The whole variable domain, remainder taken from reference TRBV14 and TRBJ2-5, is EAGVTQFPSHSVIEKGQTVTLRCDPISGHDNLYWYRRVMGKEIKFLLHFVKESKQDESGMPNNRFLAERTGGTYSTLKVQPAELEDSGVYFCASTRDLGETQYFGPGTRLLVL.

V usage is TRBV6-5 and J usage is TRBJ2-3; D not certain. V was clipped by 2 bases and J by 3 bases, with 12 bases between them. The CDR3 has 15 residues. Germline V lookup: CDR1 MNHEY, CDR2 SVGAGI. The CDR3 region is CASSYRIGLTDTQYF. CDR3 coding DNA: TGTGCCAGCAGTTACAGAATTGGGCTAACAGATACGCAGTATTTT.

V and J are TRBV2 and TRBJ1-2, with a possible D match to TRBD1 (6 bases). Germline CDR1 and CDR2: SNHLY and FYNNEI. The CDR3 sequence is 13 residues long. V lost 5 bases to trimming and J lost 8 bases, with 15 bases between them. CDR3 coding DNA: TGTGCCAGCAGTTCGGACAGCCTTATCGGCTACACCTTC. Translation gives CASSSDSLIGYTF.

This rearrangement joins TRBV5-1 to TRBJ2-7; 7 positions match TRBD1. V gave up 2 bases and J gave up 3 bases; unmatched junction bases: 5. The CDR3 sequence is 14 residues long. Germline V gives CDR1 SGHRS, CDR2 YFSETQ. The CDR3 loop is CASSLGQVYYEQYF. The CDR3 nucleotides read TGCGCCAGCAGCTTAGGACAGGTGTACTACGAGCAGTACTTC.

The chain carries TRBV30 and TRBJ1-2; weak D call: TRBD1 (5 bases). Trimming left V 5 bases short and J 7 bases short, with 17 bases between. CDR3 size: 13 residues. Germline CDR1 GTSNPN, CDR2 SVGIG (reference sequence). The CDR3 reads CAWARGVDSGYTF. The CDR3 coding sequence is TGTGCCTGGGCTCGAGGGGTAGACAGTGGCTACACCTTC.

The rearrangement links TRBV30 to TRBJ1-2; 9 nucleotides agree with TRBD1. V trimming: 2 bases; J trimming: 4 bases; junction bases outside the gene matches: 5. Germline values: CDR1 GTSNPN, CDR2 SVGIG (reference sequence). This CDR3 contains 14 residues. The CDR3 spells CAWSISTGGYGYTF. DNA for the CDR3: TGTGCCTGGAGTATTTCGACAGGGGGCTATGGCTACACCTTC.

J is TRBJ2-5 and V is TRBV13, with TRBD1 identical over 10 bases. The trim removed 4 bases at V and 5 bases at J, leaving 7 bases unmatched. The CDR3 contains 15 residues. Per germline, CDR1 PRHDT and CDR2 FYEKMQ (reference sequence). This CDR3 reads CASSSRDRGTETQYF. CDR3 nucleotide sequence: TGTGCCAGCAGCTCACGGGACAGGGGAACGGAGACCCAGTACTTC.

The chain employs TRBV7-9 and TRBJ2-7; maybe TRBD1 (6 bases). This CDR3 is 14 amino acids long. Trimming cost V 4 bases and J 1 base, with 11 bases left between them. CDR1 is SEHNR and CDR2 is FQNEAQ in the germline V gene (reference sequence). CDR3 loop: CASSSLTGSYEQYF. The CDR3 DNA reads as TGTGCCAGCAGCTCTCTCACAGGGTCCTACGAGCAGTACTTC.

This clone was seen only a few times. The chain carries TRBV4-1 and TRBJ1-3; possible D gene TRBD1, 6 bases. CDR1 is MGHRA, CDR2 YSYEKL, per germline. V lost 0 bases to trimming and J lost 2 bases, with 8 bases between them. The CDR3 is 15 residues long. CDR3 region: CASSQERGAGNTIYF. CDR3 bases: TGCGCCAGCAGCCAAGAAAGGGGGGCTGGAAACACCATATATTTT.

The chain couples TRBV13 to TRBJ2-2; weak D call: TRBD1 (6 bases). V was shortened by 5 bases and J by 2 bases, with 15 bases between the two germline ends. CDR3 length equals 16 residues. Germline CDR1 is PRHDT and CDR2 is FYEKMQ (reference sequence). DNA of the CDR3: TGTGCCAGCAGCCAGGAAGGGGGTGCTAACACCGGGGAGCTGTTTTTT. Translation: CASSQEGGANTGELFF.

Turning to this clone: Other DNA sequences from this sample encode an identical CDR3 as well. The J gene is TRBJ1-5, the V gene TRBV6-1; 8 nucleotides agree with TRBD1. The CDR3 totals 13 residues. The trim removed 6 bases at V and 5 bases at J, leaving 3 bases unmatched. Germline V gene lookup returns CDR1 MNHNS and CDR2 SASEGT. The DNA of the CDR3 is TGTGCCAGCAGCCTACAGGGGGATCAGCCCCAGCATTTT. Translation gives CASSLQGDQPQHF.

The V call is TRBV5-1, the J call TRBJ1-1, with D possibly being TRBD1 (5 bases). V gave up 4 bases and J gave up 0 bases, with 13 bases separating them. This CDR3 region has 15 residues. Germline CDR1 and CDR2: SGHRS and YFSETQ. CDR3 residues: CASSEGAGMNTEAFF. The CDR3, as DNA: TGCGCCAGCAGCGAAGGGGCCGGGATGAACACTGAAGCTTTCTTT.

The gene calls are TRBV20-1 and TRBJ2-7, with unresolved D. Germline CDR1 is DFQATT and CDR2 is SNEGSKA (reference sequence). This CDR3 is built from 11 residues. V shed 5 bases and J shed 4 bases, with 9 bases lying between them. The CDR3 reads CSALISYEQYF. DNA of the CDR3: TGCAGTGCTTTGATTAGTTACGAGCAGTACTTC.

The chain is built from TRBV29-1 and TRBJ2-2; 9 bases are a match to TRBD2. Germline lookup yields CDR1 SQVTM and CDR2 ANQGSEA. Trimming removed 4 bases from V and 7 bases from J; junction bases left unmatched: 13. This CDR3 has 16 amino acids. This chain's CDR3 is CSVGSGREGFGGELFF. DNA of the CDR3: TGCAGCGTTGGGTCAGGGCGGGAGGGGTTCGGCGGGGAGCTGTTTTTT.